A selection of T cell receptor beta chains follows, all from one sample in a study of chemoradiotherapy in HPV16-positive cancers. Using immunoSEQ multiplex PCR, the repertoire was profiled, and TCRdb retains in-frame clones only, with some absent. The repertoire holds a few thousand clones, with 79% as singletons. Source: tumor tissue, taken from a patient who underwent chemoradiotherapy. These TCRs come from a human donor with HPV-associated anogenital cancer. The CDR3 runs from the conserved cysteine through the conserved F or W. D genes are given only for firm matches. The size entry is marked missing in some rows and otherwise reads once, few, many or a size class.

-,TRBJ2-7,TRBV28,-,CASTVWGAWTGEAYEQYF,TGTGCCAGCACTGTGTGGGGGGCTTGGACGGGGGAGGCTTACGAGCAGTACTTC
-,TRBJ2-5,TRBV5-1,TRBD1,CASSSNTGGLETQYF,TGCGCCAGCAGCTCGAATACAGGGGGCTTAGAGACCCAGTACTTC
-,TRBJ1-1,TRBV7-6,-,CASRNPGTEAFF,TGTGCCAGCAGGAATCCGGGCACTGAAGCTTTCTTT
-,TRBJ2-7,TRBV11-2,-,CASSPERGDYEQYF,TGTGCCAGCAGCCCCGAGAGGGGGGACTACGAGCAGTACTTC
-,TRBJ1-6,TRBV2,TRBD1,CASKTGDQSNSPLHF,TGTGCCAGCAAAACAGGGGATCAATCCAATTCACCCCTCCACTTT
few,TRBJ2-1,TRBV11-2,TRBD2,CASSSVAGRPPNEQFF,TGTGCCAGCAGCTCCGTAGCGGGAAGGCCGCCCAATGAGCAGTTCTTC
few,TRBJ2-5,TRBV9,TRBD2,CASSVAGTSGVETQYF,TGTGCCAGCAGCGTAGCGGGGACTAGCGGGGTGGAGACCCAGTACTTC
-,TRBJ2-6,TRBV6-4,TRBD1,CASSGGQGSGANVLTF,TGTGCCAGCAGTGGGGGACAGGGATCCGGGGCCAACGTCCTGACTTTC
-,TRBJ2-5,TRBV4-2,TRBD2,CASSPTGTSGEETQYF,TGTGCCAGCAGCCCCACCGGGACTAGCGGGGAAGAGACCCAGTACTTC
-,TRBJ1-6,TRBV9,-,CASSVGGAGKGSPLHF,TGTGCCAGCAGCGTCGGAGGGGCGGGGAAAGGTTCACCCCTCCACTTT
-,TRBJ1-3,TRBV4-1,TRBD1,CASSRPGTASGNTIYF,TGCGCCAGCAGCCGACCTGGGACAGCCTCTGGAAACACCATATATTTT
-,TRBJ1-5,TRBV28,-,CASSLEGQQPQHF,TGTGCCAGCAGTTTGGAGGGGCAGCAGCCCCAGCATTTT
-,TRBJ1-5,TRBV2,TRBD1,CASSGQGRNQPQHF,TGTGCCAGCAGTGGACAGGGTCGGAATCAGCCCCAGCATTTT
-,TRBJ2-2,TRBV29-1,TRBD2,CSGTSGHTGELFF,TGCAGCGGGACTAGCGGTCACACCGGGGAGCTGTTTTTT
-,TRBJ1-1,TRBV10-3,-,CAISDSDRGTAIPEAFF,TGTGCCATCAGTGACTCCGACCGGGGGACGGCTATCCCTGAAGCTTTCTTT
-,TRBJ1-5,TRBV7-2,TRBD1,CASSLGTGGFQPQHF,TGTGCCAGCAGCTTAGGGACAGGGGGTTTCCAGCCCCAGCATTTT
-,TRBJ2-7,TRBV7-9,TRBD2,CASSTTLGGSSSKQYF,TGTGCCAGCAGCACCACCCTCGGCGGGAGCTCTTCCAAGCAGTACTTC
-,TRBJ2-3,TRBV2,-,CASVEGGTDTQYF,TGTGCCAGCGTCGAGGGGGGCACAGATACGCAGTATTTT
-,TRBJ2-7,TRBV28,-,CATYRFVQRIYEQYF,TGTGCCACCTACCGCTTCGTACAGAGGATTTACGAGCAGTACTTC
-,TRBJ2-1,TRBV18,-,CASSPGLTRNNEQFF,TGTGCCAGCTCACCAGGGCTCACCCGAAATAATGAGCAGTTCTTC
-,TRBJ2-3,TRBV30,-,CAWNQRGTQYF,TGTGCCTGGAATCAGCGAGGTACGCAGTATTTT
-,TRBJ2-4,TRBV5-5,-,CASSRTTGKNIQYF,TGTGCCAGCAGCCGAACGACGGGGAAGAACATTCAGTACTTC
-,TRBJ2-3,TRBV28,-,CASSSPALTDTQYF,TGTGCCAGCAGCTCCCCGGCACTCACAGATACGCAGTATTTT
once,TRBJ1-1,TRBV6-5,-,CASSYLFRGGNTEAFF,TGTGCCAGCAGTTACTTGTTCAGGGGAGGGAACACTGAAGCTTTCTTT
once,TRBJ2-1,TRBV19,-,CASLPKSGYVEQFF,TGTGCCAGTCTCCCAAAATCCGGATACGTTGAGCAGTTCTTC
-,TRBJ1-2,TRBV5-6,-,CASSFPPGTSETF,TGTGCCAGCAGCTTTCCCCCAGGTACATCGGAGACCTTC
-,TRBJ2-1,TRBV6-4,-,CASSESGFSYNEQFF,TGTGCCAGCAGTGAGTCGGGGTTCTCCTACAATGAGCAGTTCTTC
-,TRBJ2-7,TRBV18,TRBD1,CASSPVPGTGVEQYF,TGTGCCAGCTCACCAGTCCCCGGGACAGGGGTTGAGCAGTACTTC
-,TRBJ2-7,TRBV30,-,CAWSWGQTYEQYF,TGTGCCTGGAGTTGGGGACAAACCTACGAGCAGTACTTC
once,TRBJ1-5,TRBV19,TRBD1,CASSPGTGTIGNQPQHF,TGTGCCAGTAGTCCCGGGACAGGGACGATCGGCAATCAGCCCCAGCATTTT
-,TRBJ1-5,TRBV4-1,-,CASSQERGLSGGAQHF,TGCGCCAGCAGCCAAGAAAGGGGATTATCGGGTGGGGCCCAGCATTTT
-,TRBJ1-2,TRBV7-9,TRBD1,CASSVTGVDGYTF,TGTGCCAGCAGCGTAACAGGGGTGGATGGCTACACCTTC
-,TRBJ1-1,TRBV4-1,TRBD1,CASSQEVTGDTEAFF,TGCGCCAGCAGCCAAGAGGTTACAGGGGACACTGAAGCTTTCTTT
-,TRBJ2-4,TRBV11-2,TRBD1,CASSKRQGLTKNIQYF,TGTGCCAGCAGCAAGAGACAGGGGCTGACCAAAAACATTCAGTACTTC
-,TRBJ2-1,TRBV6-4,TRBD1,CASSDREGSYNEQFF,TGTGCCAGCAGCGACAGGGAAGGCTCCTACAATGAGCAGTTCTTC
-,TRBJ2-1,TRBV9,TRBD2,CASSLGGVPSNEQFF,TGTGCCAGCAGCCTCGGGGGGGTCCCCTCCAATGAGCAGTTCTTC